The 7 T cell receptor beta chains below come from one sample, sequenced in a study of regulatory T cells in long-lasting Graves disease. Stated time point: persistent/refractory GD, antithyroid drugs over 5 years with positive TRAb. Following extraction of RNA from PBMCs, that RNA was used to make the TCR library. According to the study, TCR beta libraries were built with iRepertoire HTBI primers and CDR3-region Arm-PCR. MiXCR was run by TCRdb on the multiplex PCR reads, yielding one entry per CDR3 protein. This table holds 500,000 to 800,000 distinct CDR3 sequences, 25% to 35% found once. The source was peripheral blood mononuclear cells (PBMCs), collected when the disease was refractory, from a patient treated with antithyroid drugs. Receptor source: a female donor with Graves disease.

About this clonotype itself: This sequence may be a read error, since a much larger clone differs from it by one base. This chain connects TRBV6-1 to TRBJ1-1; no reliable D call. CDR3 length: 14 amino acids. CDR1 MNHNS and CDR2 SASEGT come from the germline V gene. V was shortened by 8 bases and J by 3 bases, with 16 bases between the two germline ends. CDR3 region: CASRTVSMDTEAFF. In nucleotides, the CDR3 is TGTGCCAGCCGGACGGTATCGATGGACACTGAAGCTTTCTTT.

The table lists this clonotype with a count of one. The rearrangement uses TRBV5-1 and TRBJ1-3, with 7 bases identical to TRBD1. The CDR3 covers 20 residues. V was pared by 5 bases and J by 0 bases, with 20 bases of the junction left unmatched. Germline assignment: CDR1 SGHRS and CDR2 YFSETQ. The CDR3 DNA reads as TGCGCCAGCAGACCTGCCTACAGGGGCTCGGGGGCCATCTCTGGAAACACCATATATTTT. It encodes CASRPAYRGSGAISGNTIYF.

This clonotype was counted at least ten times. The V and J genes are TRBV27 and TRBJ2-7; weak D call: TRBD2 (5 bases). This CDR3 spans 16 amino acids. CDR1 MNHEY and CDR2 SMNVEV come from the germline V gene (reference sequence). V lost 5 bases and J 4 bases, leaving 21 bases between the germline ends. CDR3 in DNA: TGTGCCAGCAGTCCGCACCGTACTAGTAGGGAATACGAGCAGTACTTC. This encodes CASSPHRTSREYEQYF.

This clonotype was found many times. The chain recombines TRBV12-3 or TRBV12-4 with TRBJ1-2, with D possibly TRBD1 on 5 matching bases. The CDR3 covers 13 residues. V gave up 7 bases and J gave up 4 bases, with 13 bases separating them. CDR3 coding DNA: TGTGCCAGCACCGGCGGTGGGGGCTATGGCTACACCTTC. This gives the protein CASTGGGGYGYTF.

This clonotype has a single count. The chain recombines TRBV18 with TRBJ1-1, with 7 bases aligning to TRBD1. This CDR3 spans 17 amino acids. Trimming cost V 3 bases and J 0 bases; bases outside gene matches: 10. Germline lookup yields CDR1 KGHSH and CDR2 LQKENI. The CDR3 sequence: CASSPLRTGDLNTEAFF. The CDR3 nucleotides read TGTGCCAGCTCACCGTTACGGACAGGAGACTTGAACACTGAAGCTTTCTTT. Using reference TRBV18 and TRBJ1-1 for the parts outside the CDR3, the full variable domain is NAGVMQNPRHLVRRRGQEARLRCSPMKGHSHVYWYRQLPEEGLKFMVYLQKENIIDESGMPKERFSAEFPKEGPSILRIQQVVRGDSAAYFCASSPLRTGDLNTEAFFGQGTRLTVV.

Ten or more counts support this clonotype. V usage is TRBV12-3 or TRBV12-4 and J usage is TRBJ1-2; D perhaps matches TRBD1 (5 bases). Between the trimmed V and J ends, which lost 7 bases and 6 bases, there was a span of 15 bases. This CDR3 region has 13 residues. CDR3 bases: TGTGCCAGCACTCCATGGGGGGGAGATGGCTACACCTTC. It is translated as CASTPWGGDGYTF.

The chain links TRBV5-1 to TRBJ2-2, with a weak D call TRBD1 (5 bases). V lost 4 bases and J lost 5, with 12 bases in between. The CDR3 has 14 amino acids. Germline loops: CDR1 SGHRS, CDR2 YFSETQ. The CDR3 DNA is TGCGCCAGCAGCCCAAGGGGCTCGACCGGGGAGCTGTTTTTT. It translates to CASSPRGSTGELFF.